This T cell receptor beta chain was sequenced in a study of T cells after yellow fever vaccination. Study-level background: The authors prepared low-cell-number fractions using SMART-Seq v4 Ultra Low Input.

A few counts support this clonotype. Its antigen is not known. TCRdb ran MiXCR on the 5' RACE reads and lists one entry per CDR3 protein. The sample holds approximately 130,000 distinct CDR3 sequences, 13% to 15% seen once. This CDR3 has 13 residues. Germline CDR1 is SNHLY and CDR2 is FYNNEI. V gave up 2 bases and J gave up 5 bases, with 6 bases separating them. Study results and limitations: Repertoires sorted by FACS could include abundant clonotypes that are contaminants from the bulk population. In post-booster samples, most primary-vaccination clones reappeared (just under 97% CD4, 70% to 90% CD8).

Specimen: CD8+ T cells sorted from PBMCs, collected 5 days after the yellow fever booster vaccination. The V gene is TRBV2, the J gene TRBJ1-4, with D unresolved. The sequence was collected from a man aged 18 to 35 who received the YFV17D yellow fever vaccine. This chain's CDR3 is CASSEPSNEKLFF. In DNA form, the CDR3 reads TGTGCCAGCAGTGAACCTTCGAATGAAAAACTGTTTTTT.